Following are 10 T cell receptor beta chains from one sample sequenced in a study of STAT5B mutations in CD4+ large granular lymphocyte leukemia (dated by TCRdb to the early 2020s). Libraries were constructed by the immunoSEQ multiplex PCR assay. TCRdb stores this immuneACCESS table with in-frame sequences only. Part of the clones is absent; in the studies checked, under half of the shortfall reflects unresolved V genes, and no reason is known for the rest. Recorded for this sample are about 30,000 clones; roughly 84% of them occurred a single time. The biggest ten clones account for 2.1% of the sample. Sequenced sample: CD4+ T cells from blood buffy coats. The origin of the receptors is a human donor in good health.

V and J are TRBV9 and TRBJ1-5, with D possibly TRBD1 on 5 matching bases. Trimming took 0 bases from V and 6 from J, leaving 13 bases between them. The CDR3 totals 15 residues. Germline lookup yields CDR1 SGDLS and CDR2 YYNGEE. The CDR3 region is CASSVDAGVGQPQHF. CDR3 bases: TGTGCCAGCAGCGTAGATGCGGGGGTCGGTCAGCCCCAGCATTTT.

A single count supports this clone. This chain uses TRBV5-4 with TRBJ2-3, with TRBD2 identical over 7 bases. With V trimmed by 1 base and J by 10 bases, 24 bases remained unmatched. The length of the CDR3 is 19 residues. Germline V gives CDR1 SGHNT, CDR2 YYREEE (reference sequence). CDR3 coding DNA: TGTGCCAGCAGCTTGCGCCCGGCGGGAGCGGGGAGACCAGCCCCATCGCAGTATTTT. It translates to CASSLRPAGAGRPAPSQYF. The full variable domain, its missing parts supplied by reference TRBV5-4 and TRBJ2-3, is ETGVTQSPTHLIKTRGQQVTLRCSSQSGHNTVSWYQQALGQGPQFIFQYYREEENGRGNFPPRFSGLQFPNYSSELNVNALELDDSALYLCASSLRPAGAGRPAPSQYFGPGTRLTVL.

This clone has only one observation. The chain carries TRBV4-2 and TRBJ1-4, with 7 bases matching TRBD1. Germline CDR1 reads LGHNA; CDR2 reads YNFKEQ. The CDR3 loop spans 16 amino acids. J lost 7 bases, V lost 1 base, and 9 bases had no gene match. The CDR3 region has the DNA TGTGCCAGCAGCCAAGCTCGGACAGGAGGAAGTGAAAAACTGTTTTTT. Residues: CASSQARTGGSEKLFF.

This clone was detected a few times. The V gene is TRBV5-4, the J gene TRBJ2-7; 9 bases match TRBD1. Per the germline V gene, CDR1 is SGHNT and CDR2 is YYREEE (reference sequence). The CDR3 consists of 15 residues. V shed 5 bases, J shed 1 base, and the junction held 7 bases outside the gene matches. The CDR3 reads CASSPGQGPSYEQYF. CDR3 DNA sequence: TGTGCCAGCAGTCCGGGACAGGGCCCTTCCTACGAGCAGTACTTC. The full variable domain, its missing parts supplied by reference TRBV5-4 and TRBJ2-7, is ETGVTQSPTHLIKTRGQQVTLRCSSQSGHNTVSWYQQALGQGPQFIFQYYREEENGRGNFPPRFSGLQFPNYSSELNVNALELDDSALYLCASSPGQGPSYEQYFGPGTRLTVT.

This clone was counted a single time. Written as DNA, the CDR3 is TGTGCCAGCAGCAGAATACCGAACAGGAACACTGAAGCTTTCTTT. It specifies CASSRIPNRNTEAFF. This sequence joins TRBV21-1 and TRBJ1-1; the DNA was not compared with TRBD1, the D call given in the table. TRBV21-1 is given as a pseudogene. This CDR3 has 15 residues.

This clone was observed a handful of times. This chain links TRBV28 with TRBJ1-6, with D possibly matching TRBD1 (5 bases). The CDR3 contains 15 residues. Per germline, CDR1 MDHEN and CDR2 SYDVKM. V was trimmed by 5 bases and J by 5 bases, leaving 13 bases between them. CDR3 sequence: CASSQGSGDNSPLHF. The CDR3 DNA reads as TGTGCCAGCAGTCAGGGTTCCGGAGATAATTCACCCCTCCACTTT.

V usage is TRBV6-8 and J usage is TRBJ1-5, with D hard to call. The CDR3 has 15 amino acids. V lost 2 bases and J lost 5, with 13 bases in between. Looked up from germline, CDR1 is MNHGY and CDR2 is SAAAGT. The CDR3: CASSYGRVNYQPQHF. CDR3 coding DNA: TGTGCCAGCAGTTACGGCAGAGTTAACTATCAGCCCCAGCATTTT.

This clone is a singleton in its sample. V and J are TRBV7-8 and TRBJ1-4; 7 bases align to TRBD1. CDR1 SGHVS and CDR2 FQNEAQ come from the germline V gene. CDR3 length equals 14 residues. V was pared by 5 bases and J by 8 bases, with 8 bases of the junction left unmatched. The CDR3 loop reads CASSPRDSSEKLFF. The CDR3 DNA reads as TGTGCCAGCAGCCCCCGGGACAGTTCCGAAAAACTGTTTTTT.

V and J are TRBV7-9 and TRBJ2-2, with D possibly matching TRBD2 (5 bases). CDR3 length: 14 residues. CDR1 is SEHNR and CDR2 is FQNEAQ in the germline V gene (reference sequence). Trimming pared 9 bases from V and 1 base from J, leaving 12 bases between. The CDR3 is CASRRSGNTGELFF. CDR3 in DNA: TGTGCCAGTAGGAGGTCAGGGAACACCGGGGAGCTGTTTTTT.

The rearrangement links TRBV27 to TRBJ1-1; tentative D call: TRBD1 (5 bases). This CDR3 has 14 residues. V was pared by 5 bases and J by 1 base, with 11 bases between. Germline V CDR1 and CDR2: MNHEY, SMNVEV (reference sequence). CDR3 sequence (DNA): TGTGCCAGCAGTAGGGACTTCTGGAACACTGAAGCTTTCTTT. This gives the protein CASSRDFWNTEAFF.